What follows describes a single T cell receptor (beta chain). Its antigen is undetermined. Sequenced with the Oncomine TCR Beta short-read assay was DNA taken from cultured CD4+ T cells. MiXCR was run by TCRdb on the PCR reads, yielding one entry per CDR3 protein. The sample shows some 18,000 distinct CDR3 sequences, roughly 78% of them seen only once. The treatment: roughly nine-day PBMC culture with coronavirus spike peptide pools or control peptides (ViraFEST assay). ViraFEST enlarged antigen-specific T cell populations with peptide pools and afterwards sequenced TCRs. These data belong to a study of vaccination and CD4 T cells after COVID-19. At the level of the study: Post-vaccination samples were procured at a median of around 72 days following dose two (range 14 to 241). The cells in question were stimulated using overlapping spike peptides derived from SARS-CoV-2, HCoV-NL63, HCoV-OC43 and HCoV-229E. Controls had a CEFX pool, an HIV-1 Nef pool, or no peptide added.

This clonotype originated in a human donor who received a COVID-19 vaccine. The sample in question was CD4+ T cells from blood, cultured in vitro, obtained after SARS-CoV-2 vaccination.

CDR3 bases: TGTGCCAGTACCTTGAGGCAGGAAATTTATGGCTACACCTTC. Translated, it gives CASTLRQEIYGYTF. The chain combines TRBV19 with TRBJ1-2; D ambiguous. Germline values: CDR1 LNHDA, CDR2 SQIVND (reference sequence). This CDR3 contains 14 residues. Trimming took off 7 bases at V and 5 bases at J, with 17 bases between the two ends.